This entry describes one T cell receptor (beta chain). Germline values: CDR1 SGHRS, CDR2 YFSETQ. This CDR3 has 14 residues. V dropped 4 bases and J dropped 5; count of bases not matched to a gene: 6. These data come from a study of shared clonotypes between healthy human individuals. Libraries were prepared by immunoSEQ multiplex PCR; TCRdb keeps only in-frame clonotypes and omits some of them. Here the sample spans about 1.1 million clones, 60% to 85% being singletons. The sequencing sample was made of memory CD4+ T cells from PBMCs. The sample's subset: CD45RA-negative fraction. This chain uses TRBV5-1 with TRBJ2-3, with 8 nucleotides matching TRBD1. This receptor was taken from a man aged 18-30 years in good health. Some clones in this sample may be carry-over from other donors' samples. CDR3 loop: CASSPGQEGDTQYF. The DNA for the CDR3 is TGCGCCAGCAGCCCGGGACAGGAGGGAGATACGCAGTATTTT.